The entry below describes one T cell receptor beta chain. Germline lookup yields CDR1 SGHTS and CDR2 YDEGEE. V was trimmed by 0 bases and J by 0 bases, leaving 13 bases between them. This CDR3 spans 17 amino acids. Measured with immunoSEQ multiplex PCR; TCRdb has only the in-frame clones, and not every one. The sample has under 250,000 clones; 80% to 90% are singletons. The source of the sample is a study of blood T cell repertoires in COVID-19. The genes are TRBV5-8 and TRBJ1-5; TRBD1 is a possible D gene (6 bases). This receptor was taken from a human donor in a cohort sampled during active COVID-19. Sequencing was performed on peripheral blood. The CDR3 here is CASSLGIRGNSNQPQHF. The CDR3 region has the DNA TGTGCCAGCAGCTTGGGGATCAGGGGAAATAGCAATCAGCCCCAGCATTTT.